The 8 T cell receptor beta chains below were found in one sample sequenced in a study of blood T cell repertoires in COVID-19. Sequencing was performed with immunoSEQ multiplex PCR; in TCRdb, only in-frame clones are kept and a portion is missing. The sample carries 200,000 to 250,000 clones, approximately 80% recorded once. Sequenced material: PBMCs or T cells enriched from blood (not recorded which). Receptors were obtained from a man aged 35 to 55 who had recovered from COVID-19.

This clone has a single count. The chain joins TRBV5-5 to TRBJ1-2; no clear D gene. The CDR3 extends over 14 amino acids. Germline CDR1 and CDR2: SGHKS and YYEKEE (reference sequence). Deletions cut 1 base from V and 8 bases from J, with 15 bases between. This CDR3 reads CASSLNPGMGGYTF. The CDR3, as DNA: TGTGCCAGCAGCTTGAATCCGGGGATGGGAGGCTACACCTTC.

The table lists this clone with a few counts. The gene calls are TRBV9 and TRBJ1-2; D gene unclear. Looked up from germline, CDR1 is SGDLS and CDR2 is YYNGEE. The germline V and J ends were trimmed by 4 bases and 7 bases, with 14 bases remaining between them. The CDR3 sequence is 13 residues long. In nucleotides, the CDR3 is TGTGCCAGCAGCCTGAGGGTCCGGGGTGGCTACACCTTC. Protein product: CASSLRVRGGYTF.

This clone was counted a single time. The chain combines TRBV9 with TRBJ1-1; possibly TRBD1 for D (5 bases). CDR3 size: 14 residues. Germline assignment: CDR1 SGDLS and CDR2 YYNGEE. V shed 4 bases and J shed 2 bases, with 12 bases lying between them. Here the CDR3 reads CASSLGGSNTEAFF. CDR3 bases: TGTGCCAGCAGCCTGGGGGGATCTAACACTGAAGCTTTCTTT. The whole variable domain, filled in from reference TRBV9 and TRBJ1-1, reads DSGVTQTPKHLITATGQRVTLRCSPRSGDLSVYWYQQSLDQGLQFLIQYYNGEERAKGNILERFSAQQFPDLHSELNLSSLELGDSALYFCASSLGGSNTEAFFGQGTRLTVV.

This clone was found once. The V call is TRBV10-1, the J call TRBJ2-7; 7 bases are a match to TRBD2. The CDR3 extends over 15 amino acids. Germline values: CDR1 WNHNN, CDR2 SYGVQD (reference sequence). The junction had 9 bases not matched to a gene; V was cut back by 4 bases and J by 3 bases. The chain's CDR3 is CASSATWEGFYEQYF. CDR3 nucleotide sequence: TGCGCCAGCAGTGCCACATGGGAGGGGTTCTACGAGCAGTACTTC.

The rearrangement joins TRBV29-1 to TRBJ2-7, with D maybe TRBD1 (5 bases). The CDR3 extends over 12 amino acids. The germline CDR1 and CDR2 sequences are SQVTM and ANQGSEA. Trimming stripped 5 bases from V and 5 bases from J, with 13 bases between. CDR3 DNA sequence: TGCAGCGTTCGCCAGGGTCACGACGAGCAGTACTTC. The encoded protein is CSVRQGHDEQYF.

This clone was counted only a few times. This chain joins TRBV5-1 and TRBJ2-2; 8 nucleotides match TRBD1. V shed 5 bases, J shed 2 bases, and the junction held 8 bases outside the gene matches. Germline values: CDR1 SGHRS, CDR2 YFSETQ. This CDR3 is 16 amino acids long. In DNA, the CDR3 is TGCGCCAGCAGAATGACCGGACAGGGTAACACCGGGGAGCTGTTTTTT. Protein: CASRMTGQGNTGELFF.

The chain joins TRBV4-1 to TRBJ1-5, with D maybe TRBD1 (6 bases). V lost 4 bases to trimming and J lost 7 bases, with 17 bases between them. The CDR3 contains 15 residues. The germline CDR1 and CDR2 sequences are MGHRA and YSYEKL. The chain's CDR3 is CASSPGQITAQPQHF. As DNA, the CDR3 is TGCGCCAGCAGCCCCGGACAGATTACAGCACAGCCCCAGCATTTT.

This rearrangement joins TRBV9 to TRBJ2-5; 7 bases are shared with TRBD1. Looked up from germline, CDR1 is SGDLS and CDR2 is YYNGEE. The V segment lost 3 bases and the J segment 3 bases; nucleotides outside the gene matches: 5. CDR3 length equals 14 residues. In nucleotides, the CDR3 is TGTGCCAGCAGCGCCCCCACAGGGGAAGAGACCCAGTACTTC. Translating gives CASSAPTGEETQYF.